A selection of T cell receptor beta chains follows, all from one sample in a study of OX40 agonist ivuxolimab in advanced cancers. Sequenced by immunoSEQ multiplex PCR; TCRdb stores in-frame clones only, minus some. The profile shows approximately 55,000 clones, approximately 86% of them singletons. Source: CD4+ or CD8+ T cells sorted from blood, taken in a trial of the OX40 agonist ivuxolimab. These receptor sequences come from an adult with an advanced solid tumor such as melanoma, head and neck, liver or kidney cancer. Each CDR3 is given with its conserved first and last residue. A D gene is named only where the DNA matches it firmly. The size of a clone is reported for some rows only, either as once, few or many, or as a class for expanded clones.

j_call: TRBJ2-7
v_call: TRBV4-3
d_call: NA
clone_size: NA
cdr3_nt: TGCGCCAGCAGCCAGACAACCGCTCTGGACGAGCAGTACTTC
cdr3_aa: CASSQTTALDEQYF

j_call: TRBJ2-1
v_call: TRBV7-8
d_call: NA
clone_size: NA
cdr3_nt: TGTGCCAGCAGCTCTCCCCGGGGCGGCAATGAGCAGTTCTTC
cdr3_aa: CASSSPRGGNEQFF

j_call: TRBJ1-1
v_call: TRBV7-2
d_call: NA
clone_size: NA
cdr3_nt: TGTGCCAGCAGCTCCTGGGGGGGCGGCACTGAAGCTTTCTTT
cdr3_aa: CASSSWGGGTEAFF

j_call: TRBJ2-7
v_call: TRBV6-5
d_call: TRBD1
clone_size: NA
cdr3_nt: TGTGCCAGCAGTCGGACAGGGCCCACCTACGAGCAGTACTTC
cdr3_aa: CASSRTGPTYEQYF

j_call: TRBJ2-2
v_call: TRBV5-4
d_call: TRBD2
clone_size: NA
cdr3_nt: TGTGCCAGCAGCAAGACTAGCGGGAGGGTTACCGGGGAGCTGTTTTTT
cdr3_aa: CASSKTSGRVTGELFF

j_call: TRBJ2-3
v_call: TRBV5-1
d_call: NA
clone_size: NA
cdr3_nt: TGCGCCAGCAGCTTGGCGGGGGTTGACAGGACAGATACGCAGTATTTT
cdr3_aa: CASSLAGVDRTDTQYF

j_call: TRBJ2-1
v_call: TRBV6-5
d_call: TRBD2
clone_size: NA
cdr3_nt: TGTGCCAGCAGCTCGACTAGCACAAACAATGAGCAGTTCTTC
cdr3_aa: CASSSTSTNNEQFF

j_call: TRBJ1-2
v_call: TRBV6-6
d_call: NA
clone_size: NA
cdr3_nt: TGTGCCAGCAGTGACAGATTCTTAAACTATGGCTACACCTTC
cdr3_aa: CASSDRFLNYGYTF

j_call: TRBJ2-7
v_call: TRBV18
d_call: NA
clone_size: NA
cdr3_nt: TGTGCCAGCTCACCACGGGCCATTGGCGAGCAGTACTTC
cdr3_aa: CASSPRAIGEQYF

j_call: TRBJ2-2
v_call: TRBV4-1
d_call: TRBD1
clone_size: NA
cdr3_nt: TGCGCCAGCAGCCAAGTGTACAGGGGAAGCACCGGGGAGCTGTTTTTT
cdr3_aa: CASSQVYRGSTGELFF

j_call: TRBJ2-7
v_call: TRBV25-1
d_call: TRBD1
clone_size: once
cdr3_nt: TGTGCCAGCAGTGAATCGGGGACAGGGGACTCCTACGAGCAGTACTTC
cdr3_aa: CASSESGTGDSYEQYF

j_call: TRBJ1-5
v_call: TRBV5-1
d_call: NA
clone_size: NA
cdr3_nt: TGCGCCAGCAGCCCCAACAGGGCGGAGGGGTGGCCCCAGCATTTT
cdr3_aa: CASSPNRAEGWPQHF

j_call: TRBJ2-3
v_call: TRBV7-9
d_call: TRBD1
clone_size: NA
cdr3_nt: TGTGCCAGCAGCCAATACAGGGGATTGACAGATACGCAGTATTTT
cdr3_aa: CASSQYRGLTDTQYF

j_call: TRBJ2-5
v_call: TRBV7-3
d_call: NA
clone_size: NA
cdr3_nt: TGTGCCAGCAGCTTACTGTCAAATCAAGAGACCCAGTACTTC
cdr3_aa: CASSLLSNQETQYF

j_call: TRBJ2-3
v_call: TRBV10-1
d_call: NA
clone_size: NA
cdr3_nt: TGCGCCAGCAGACTGACAGGCACAGATACGCAGTATTTT
cdr3_aa: CASRLTGTDTQYF

j_call: TRBJ2-7
v_call: TRBV5-8
d_call: TRBD2
clone_size: few
cdr3_nt: TGTGCCAGCAGCCAAGATAGCGGGAGCTCCTACGAGCAGTACTTC
cdr3_aa: CASSQDSGSSYEQYF

j_call: TRBJ2-4
v_call: TRBV30
d_call: NA
clone_size: NA
cdr3_nt: TGTGCCTGGAGTGTCCCAGCCAAAAACATTCAGTACTTC
cdr3_aa: CAWSVPAKNIQYF

j_call: TRBJ2-2
v_call: TRBV29-1
d_call: NA
clone_size: NA
cdr3_nt: TGCAGCGTTGAAGATTGGCGCCAGGGGAACACCGGGGAGCTGTTTTTT
cdr3_aa: CSVEDWRQGNTGELFF

j_call: TRBJ1-2
v_call: TRBV6-1
d_call: TRBD1
clone_size: NA
cdr3_nt: TGTGCCAGCAGTGAAAAAGGACAGGGGGCGAGGGGCTACACCTTC
cdr3_aa: CASSEKGQGARGYTF

j_call: TRBJ1-1
v_call: TRBV6-5
d_call: NA
clone_size: NA
cdr3_nt: TGTGCCAGCAGGACCCTGGGGGGCGCTTTGACTGAAGCTTTCTTT
cdr3_aa: CASRTLGGALTEAFF

j_call: TRBJ2-3
v_call: TRBV5-1
d_call: TRBD1
clone_size: NA
cdr3_nt: TGCGCCAGCAGCTTAGGGGCAGGGGGCTACCTAATGGGAGATACGCAGTATTTT
cdr3_aa: CASSLGAGGYLMGDTQYF

j_call: TRBJ1-5
v_call: TRBV28
d_call: NA
clone_size: NA
cdr3_nt: TGTGCCAGCAGATTCGACAGGAGCAATCAGCCCCAGCATTTT
cdr3_aa: CASRFDRSNQPQHF

j_call: TRBJ2-1
v_call: TRBV19
d_call: NA
clone_size: NA
cdr3_nt: TGTGCCAGTAGTATAGTCGGCTCCACTTCCTACAATGAGCAGTTCTTC
cdr3_aa: CASSIVGSTSYNEQFF

j_call: TRBJ2-7
v_call: TRBV21-1
d_call: NA
clone_size: once
cdr3_nt: TGTGCCAGCAGCAACCTAGCGGGAGGGTACGAGCAGTACTTC
cdr3_aa: CASSNLAGGYEQYF

j_call: TRBJ2-7
v_call: TRBV6-6
d_call: TRBD2
clone_size: NA
cdr3_nt: TGTGCCAGCAGTCCCGGGACTAGGCGTTACGAGCAGTACTTC
cdr3_aa: CASSPGTRRYEQYF

j_call: TRBJ2-7
v_call: TRBV18
d_call: NA
clone_size: NA
cdr3_nt: TGTGCCAGCTCACCTTTCCGGGACACGAACTACGAGCAGTACTTC
cdr3_aa: CASSPFRDTNYEQYF

j_call: TRBJ1-6
v_call: TRBV2
d_call: TRBD1
clone_size: NA
cdr3_nt: TGTGCCAGCAGTCCCAGGGACAGAGGGCTTTCCTATAATTCACCCCTCCACTTT
cdr3_aa: CASSPRDRGLSYNSPLHF

j_call: TRBJ1-3
v_call: TRBV5-5
d_call: NA
clone_size: NA
cdr3_nt: TGTGCCAGCAGCTTGACTGTAAACACCATATATTTT
cdr3_aa: CASSLTVNTIYF

j_call: TRBJ1-5
v_call: TRBV6-6
d_call: TRBD1
clone_size: NA
cdr3_nt: TGTGCCAGCAGTTACGGACAGGGTCAAAATCAGCCCCAGCATTTT
cdr3_aa: CASSYGQGQNQPQHF

j_call: TRBJ2-7
v_call: TRBV5-1
d_call: TRBD2
clone_size: NA
cdr3_nt: TGCGCCAGCAGCTTCCGCGGGAGGGCCGAAAACGAGCAGTACTTC
cdr3_aa: CASSFRGRAENEQYF

j_call: TRBJ2-1
v_call: TRBV11-3
d_call: TRBD2
clone_size: NA
cdr3_nt: TGTGCCAGCAGCCCACCTAAGGGGGCGGGAGGGAACTACAATGAGCAGTTCTTC
cdr3_aa: CASSPPKGAGGNYNEQFF

j_call: TRBJ2-2
v_call: TRBV7-3
d_call: NA
clone_size: NA
cdr3_nt: TGTGCCAGCAGCTCCACCGGGGAGCTGTTTTTT
cdr3_aa: CASSSTGELFF

j_call: TRBJ2-2
v_call: TRBV21-1
d_call: NA
clone_size: once
cdr3_nt: TGTGCCAGCAGCAAAAATCGGGGCCGCGGGGAGCTGTTTTTT
cdr3_aa: CASSKNRGRGELFF

j_call: TRBJ1-2
v_call: TRBV19
d_call: NA
clone_size: NA
cdr3_nt: TGTGCCAGTAGTCCCGGACAGCCTCCCAACTATGGCTACACCTTC
cdr3_aa: CASSPGQPPNYGYTF

j_call: TRBJ2-1
v_call: TRBV5-6
d_call: NA
clone_size: NA
cdr3_nt: TGTGCCAGCAGCTTCAGGGGGAGGGCCTCCTACAATGAGCAGTTCTTC
cdr3_aa: CASSFRGRASYNEQFF

j_call: TRBJ2-7
v_call: TRBV15
d_call: TRBD1
clone_size: NA
cdr3_nt: TGTGCCACCAGCGTACGGGACAGGGGTCCCTACGAGCAGTACTTC
cdr3_aa: CATSVRDRGPYEQYF

j_call: TRBJ1-1
v_call: TRBV5-1
d_call: TRBD1
clone_size: NA
cdr3_nt: TGCGCCAGCAGCAGAGCCGGGACAGGGGTTGGCACTGAAGCTTTCTTT
cdr3_aa: CASSRAGTGVGTEAFF

j_call: TRBJ2-3
v_call: TRBV5-1
d_call: NA
clone_size: NA
cdr3_nt: TGCGCCAGCAGCTTACTAGCTAGCACAGATACGCAGTATTTT
cdr3_aa: CASSLLASTDTQYF